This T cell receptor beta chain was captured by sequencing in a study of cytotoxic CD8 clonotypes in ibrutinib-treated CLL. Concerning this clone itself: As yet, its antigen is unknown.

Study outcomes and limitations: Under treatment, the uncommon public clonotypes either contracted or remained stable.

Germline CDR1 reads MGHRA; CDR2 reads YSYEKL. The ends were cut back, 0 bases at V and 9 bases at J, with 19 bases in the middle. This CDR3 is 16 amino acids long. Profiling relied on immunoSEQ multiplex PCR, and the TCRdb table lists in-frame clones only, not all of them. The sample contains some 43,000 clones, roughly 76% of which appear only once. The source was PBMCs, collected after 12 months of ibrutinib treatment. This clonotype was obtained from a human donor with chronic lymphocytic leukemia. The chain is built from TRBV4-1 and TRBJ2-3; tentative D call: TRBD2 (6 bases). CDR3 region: CASSQDSGGSGGTQYF. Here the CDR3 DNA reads TGCGCCAGCAGCCAAGATAGTGGAGGGTCTGGAGGCACGCAGTATTTT.